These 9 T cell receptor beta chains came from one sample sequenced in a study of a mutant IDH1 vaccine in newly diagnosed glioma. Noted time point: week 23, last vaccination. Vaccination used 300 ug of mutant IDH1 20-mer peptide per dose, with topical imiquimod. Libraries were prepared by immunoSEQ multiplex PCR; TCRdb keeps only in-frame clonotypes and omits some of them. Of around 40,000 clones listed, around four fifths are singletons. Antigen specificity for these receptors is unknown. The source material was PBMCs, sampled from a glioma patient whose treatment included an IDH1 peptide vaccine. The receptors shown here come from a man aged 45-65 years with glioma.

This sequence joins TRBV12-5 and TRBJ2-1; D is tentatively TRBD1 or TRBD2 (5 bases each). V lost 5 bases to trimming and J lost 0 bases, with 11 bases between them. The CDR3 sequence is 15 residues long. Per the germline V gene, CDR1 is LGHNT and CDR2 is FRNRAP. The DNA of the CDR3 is TGTGCTAGTGGTCCCGGGGACCGCTCCTACAATGAGCAGTTCTTC. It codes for CASGPGDRSYNEQFF.

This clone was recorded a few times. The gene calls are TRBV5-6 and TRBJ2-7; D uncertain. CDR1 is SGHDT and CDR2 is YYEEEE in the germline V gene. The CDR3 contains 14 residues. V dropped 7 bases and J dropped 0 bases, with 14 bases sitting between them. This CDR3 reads CASGIRWVSYEQYF. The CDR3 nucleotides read TGTGCCAGCGGAATTCGGTGGGTCTCCTACGAGCAGTACTTC.

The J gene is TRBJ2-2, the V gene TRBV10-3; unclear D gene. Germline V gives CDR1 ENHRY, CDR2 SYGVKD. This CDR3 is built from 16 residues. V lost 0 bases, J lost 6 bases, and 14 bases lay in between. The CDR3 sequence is CAISESGLSSPGELFF. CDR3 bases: TGTGCCATCAGTGAGTCGGGTTTATCGAGCCCCGGGGAGCTGTTTTTT.

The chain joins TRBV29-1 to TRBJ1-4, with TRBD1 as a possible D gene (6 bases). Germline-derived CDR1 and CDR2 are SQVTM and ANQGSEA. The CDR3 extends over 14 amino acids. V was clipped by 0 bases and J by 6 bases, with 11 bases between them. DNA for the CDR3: TGCAGCGTTGAAGATCGGAGGGGGGATGAAAAACTGTTTTTT. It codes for CSVEDRRGDEKLFF.

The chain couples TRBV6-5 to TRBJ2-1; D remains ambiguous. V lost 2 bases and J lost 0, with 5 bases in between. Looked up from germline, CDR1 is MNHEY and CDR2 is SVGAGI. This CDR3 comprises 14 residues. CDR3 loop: CASSYGYSYNEQFF. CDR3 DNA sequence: TGTGCCAGCAGTTACGGTTACTCCTACAATGAGCAGTTCTTC.

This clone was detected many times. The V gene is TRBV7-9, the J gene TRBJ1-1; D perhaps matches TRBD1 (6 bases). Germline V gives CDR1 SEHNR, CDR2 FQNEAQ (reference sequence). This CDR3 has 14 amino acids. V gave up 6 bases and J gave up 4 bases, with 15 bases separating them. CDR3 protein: CASSSLGGGTEAFF. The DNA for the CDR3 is TGTGCCAGCAGTTCACTAGGGGGAGGCACTGAAGCTTTCTTT.

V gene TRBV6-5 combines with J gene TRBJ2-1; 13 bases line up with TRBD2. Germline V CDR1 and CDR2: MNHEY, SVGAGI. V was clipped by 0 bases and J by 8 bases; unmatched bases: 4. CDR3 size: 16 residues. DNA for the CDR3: TGTGCCAGCAGTTACTCGAGACTAGCGGGGGGCGATGAGCAGTTCTTC. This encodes CASSYSRLAGGDEQFF.

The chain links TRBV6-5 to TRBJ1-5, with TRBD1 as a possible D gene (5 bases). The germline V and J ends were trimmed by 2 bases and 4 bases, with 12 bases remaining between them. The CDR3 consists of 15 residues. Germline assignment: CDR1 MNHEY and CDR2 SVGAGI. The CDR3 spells CASSYTRGGNQPQHF. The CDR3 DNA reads TGTGCCAGCAGTTACACCCGTGGGGGTAATCAGCCCCAGCATTTT.

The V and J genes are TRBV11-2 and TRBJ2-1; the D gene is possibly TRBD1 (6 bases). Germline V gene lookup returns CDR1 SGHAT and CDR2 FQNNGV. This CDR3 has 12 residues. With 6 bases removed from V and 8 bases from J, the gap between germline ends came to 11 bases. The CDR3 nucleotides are TGTGCCAGCAGACAGGGTTCCGATGAGCAGTTCTTC. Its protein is CASRQGSDEQFF.